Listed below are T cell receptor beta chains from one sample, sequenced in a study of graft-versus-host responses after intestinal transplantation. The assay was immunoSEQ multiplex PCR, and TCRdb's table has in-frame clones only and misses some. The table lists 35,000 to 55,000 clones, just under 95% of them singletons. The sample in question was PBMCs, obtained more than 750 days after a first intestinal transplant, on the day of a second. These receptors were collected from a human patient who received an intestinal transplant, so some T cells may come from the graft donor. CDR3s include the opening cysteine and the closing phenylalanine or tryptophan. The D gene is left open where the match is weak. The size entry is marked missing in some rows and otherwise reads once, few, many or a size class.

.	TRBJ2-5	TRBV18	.	CASSLQETQYF	TGTGCCAGCTCTCTCCAAGAGACCCAGTACTTC
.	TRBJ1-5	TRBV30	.	CAWSAGHNQPQHF	TGTGCCTGGAGTGCGGGACACAATCAGCCCCAGCATTTT
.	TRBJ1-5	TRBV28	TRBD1	CASSQGGKSQPQHF	TGTGCCAGCAGTCAGGGGGGAAAGAGTCAGCCCCAGCATTTT
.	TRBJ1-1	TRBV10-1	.	CASSLRRENTEAFF	TGCGCCAGCAGCCTTAGACGGGAGAACACTGAAGCTTTCTTT
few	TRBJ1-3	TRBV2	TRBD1	CASSEMGQTGNTIYF	TGTGCCAGCAGTGAAATGGGACAGACTGGAAACACCATATATTTT
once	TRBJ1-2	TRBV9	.	CASSAQEGGLGYGYTF	TGTGCCAGCAGCGCCCAAGAGGGGGGGCTCGGCTATGGCTACACCTTC
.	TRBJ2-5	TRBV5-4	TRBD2	CASSPLKRGGHETQYF	TGTGCCAGCAGCCCTTTGAAGCGGGGAGGGCACGAGACCCAGTACTTC
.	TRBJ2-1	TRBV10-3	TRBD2	CAISELGERESIEQFF	TGTGCCATCAGTGAGCTCGGGGAGCGGGAGAGTATTGAGCAGTTCTTC
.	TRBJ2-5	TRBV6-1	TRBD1	CASKGQGYQETQYF	TGTGCCAGCAAGGGACAGGGCTACCAAGAGACCCAGTACTTC
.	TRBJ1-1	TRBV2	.	CASRAGERTEAFF	TGTGCCAGCAGGGCTGGGGAACGCACTGAAGCTTTCTTT
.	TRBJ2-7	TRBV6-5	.	CASSYSIQGPYEQYF	TGTGCCAGCAGTTACTCGATACAGGGCCCCTACGAGCAGTACTTC
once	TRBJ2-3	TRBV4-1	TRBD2	CASSQGTSGHYTDTQYF	TGCGCCAGCAGCCAGGGGACTAGCGGCCACTACACAGATACGCAGTATTTT
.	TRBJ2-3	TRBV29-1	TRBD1	CSVGGQVPDTQYF	TGCAGCGTTGGGGGACAGGTCCCAGATACGCAGTATTTT
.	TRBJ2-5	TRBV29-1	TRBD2	CSVRAGQETQYF	TGCAGCGTTAGAGCGGGACAAGAGACCCAGTACTTC
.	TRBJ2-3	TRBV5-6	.	CASTIPPLSTDTQYF	TGTGCCAGCACCATTCCCCCCCTTAGCACAGATACGCAGTATTTT
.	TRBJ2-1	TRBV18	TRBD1	CASSPRVSQGGSDEQFF	TGTGCCAGCTCACCACGCGTCTCACAGGGGGGATCCGATGAGCAGTTCTTC
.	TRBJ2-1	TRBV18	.	CASSLPLASSYNEQFF	TGTGCCAGCTCACTCCCACTAGCTTCCTCCTACAATGAGCAGTTCTTC
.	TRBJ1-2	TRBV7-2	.	CASSLKPLGRFNYGYTF	TGTGCCAGCAGCCTTAAACCCCTTGGCCGCTTTAACTATGGCTACACCTTC
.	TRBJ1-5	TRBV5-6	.	CASSSGTLNQPQHF	TGTGCCAGCAGCTCCGGGACACTTAATCAGCCCCAGCATTTT
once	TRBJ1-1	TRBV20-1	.	CSASLFEAFF	TGCAGTGCTAGTTTATTTGAAGCTTTCTTT
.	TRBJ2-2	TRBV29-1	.	CSVERGIGGELFF	TGCAGCGTTGAAAGAGGGATCGGCGGGGAGCTGTTTTTT
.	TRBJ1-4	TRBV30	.	CAWSAGREKLFF	TGTGCCTGGAGTGCAGGGAGGGAAAAACTGTTTTTT
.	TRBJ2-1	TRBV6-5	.	CAGPGELWSYNEQFF	TGTGCAGGCCCGGGAGAGCTCTGGTCCTACAATGAGCAGTTCTTC
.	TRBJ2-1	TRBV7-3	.	CASSFGGDEQFF	TGTGCCAGCAGCTTCGGTGGGGATGAGCAGTTCTTC
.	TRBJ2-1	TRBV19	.	CASSNMRLSYNEQFF	TGTGCCAGTAGTAATATGCGGCTTTCCTACAATGAGCAGTTCTTC
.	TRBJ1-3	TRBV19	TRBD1	CASSPGQGSASGNTIYF	TGTGCCAGTAGCCCGGGACAGGGCTCTGCCTCTGGAAACACCATATATTTT
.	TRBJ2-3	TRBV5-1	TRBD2	CATRVAGGTDTQYF	TGCGCCACCAGGGTAGCGGGAGGGACAGATACGCAGTATTTT
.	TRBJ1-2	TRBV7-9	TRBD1	CASSLGGQDYGYTF	TGTGCCAGCAGCTTGGGGGGACAGGACTATGGCTACACCTTC
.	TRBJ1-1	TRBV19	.	CASSVSGSMNTEAFF	TGTGCCAGTAGTGTCTCGGGCAGTATGAACACTGAAGCTTTCTTT
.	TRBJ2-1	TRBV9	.	CASSVGGDPYNEQFF	TGTGCCAGCAGCGTAGGTGGGGACCCCTACAATGAGCAGTTCTTC
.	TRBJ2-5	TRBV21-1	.	CAAAPGTGDETQYF	TGTGCTGCGGCCCCCGGGACAGGGGACGAGACCCAGTACTTC
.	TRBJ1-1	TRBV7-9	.	CASSLPLNTEAFF	TGTGCCAGCAGCTTACCGCTGAACACTGAAGCTTTCTTT
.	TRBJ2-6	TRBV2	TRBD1	CATQDRGRLAGANVLTF	TGTGCCACCCAGGACAGGGGGCGGTTGGCTGGGGCCAACGTCCTGACTTTC
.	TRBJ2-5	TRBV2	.	CASGPRTGRWGTQYF	TGTGCCAGTGGGCCAAGAACAGGGCGGTGGGGGACCCAGTACTTC
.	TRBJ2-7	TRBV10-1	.	CASSESKGLGSYEQYF	TGCGCCAGCAGTGAGTCGAAGGGATTGGGATCCTACGAGCAGTACTTC
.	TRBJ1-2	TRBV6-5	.	CASSYYDRDEYGYTF	TGTGCCAGCAGTTACTATGATAGGGATGAGTATGGCTACACCTTC
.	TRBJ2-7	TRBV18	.	CASSPWDSAYEQYF	TGTGCCAGCTCACCATGGGACTCAGCCTACGAGCAGTACTTC
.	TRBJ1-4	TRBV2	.	CASDKRGGSLNEKLFF	TGTGCCAGCGATAAACGCGGGGGCAGTCTTAATGAAAAACTGTTTTTT
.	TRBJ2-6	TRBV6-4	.	CASSDSKVPWTGANVLTF	TGTGCCAGCAGTGACTCGAAAGTGCCGTGGACTGGGGCCAACGTCCTGACTTTC
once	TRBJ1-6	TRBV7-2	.	CASRRTLNTNNSPLHF	TGTGCCAGCAGAAGGACACTAAATACAAATAATTCACCCCTCCACTTT
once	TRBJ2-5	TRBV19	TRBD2	CASTTSAGGWETQYF	TGTGCCAGTACCACTTCCGCGGGAGGGTGGGAGACCCAGTACTTC
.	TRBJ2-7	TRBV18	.	CASSPRSSYEQYF	TGTGCCAGCTCACCACGGTCCTCCTACGAGCAGTACTTC
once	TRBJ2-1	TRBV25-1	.	CASRIVNEQFF	TGTGCCAGCAGAATTGTCAATGAGCAGTTCTTC
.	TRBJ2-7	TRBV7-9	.	CASSGGQDYDPEQYF	TGTGCCAGCAGTGGTGGACAGGACTATGATCCCGAGCAGTACTTC
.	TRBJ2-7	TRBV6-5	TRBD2	CASSSAGTRSYEQYF	TGTGCCAGCAGTTCAGCCGGGACTAGGTCGTACGAGCAGTACTTC
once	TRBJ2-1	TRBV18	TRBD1	CASSPETGTASYNEQFF	TGTGCCAGCTCACCAGAAACCGGGACAGCCTCCTACAATGAGCAGTTCTTC
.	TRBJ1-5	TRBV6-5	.	CASSYGGLSNQPQHF	TGTGCCAGCAGTTACGGGGGGCTGAGCAATCAGCCCCAGCATTTT
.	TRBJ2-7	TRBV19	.	CASSTGTPSYEQYF	TGTGCCAGTAGTACGGGGACTCCGTCCTACGAGCAGTACTTC
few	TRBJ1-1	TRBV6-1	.	CASLGTIGTEAFF	TGTGCCAGCCTTGGGACAATCGGGACTGAAGCTTTCTTT
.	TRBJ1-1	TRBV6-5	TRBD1	CASSWDRANTEAFF	TGTGCCAGCAGTTGGGACAGGGCGAACACTGAAGCTTTCTTT
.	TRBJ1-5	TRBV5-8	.	CASSFQHRQPQHF	TGTGCCAGCAGCTTCCAACACCGACAGCCCCAGCATTTT
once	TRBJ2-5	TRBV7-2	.	CASSFPGSQETQYF	TGTGCCAGCAGCTTCCCCGGTTCCCAAGAGACCCAGTACTTC
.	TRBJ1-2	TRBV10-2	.	CASSDRGYGYTF	TGCGCCAGCAGTGATAGAGGGTATGGCTACACCTTC
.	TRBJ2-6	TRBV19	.	CASSWTAGANVLTF	TGTGCCAGTAGTTGGACAGCTGGGGCCAACGTCCTGACTTTC
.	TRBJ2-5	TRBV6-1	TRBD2	CASSGELAAQTQYF	TGTGCCAGCAGTGGAGAACTAGCGGCCCAGACCCAGTACTTC